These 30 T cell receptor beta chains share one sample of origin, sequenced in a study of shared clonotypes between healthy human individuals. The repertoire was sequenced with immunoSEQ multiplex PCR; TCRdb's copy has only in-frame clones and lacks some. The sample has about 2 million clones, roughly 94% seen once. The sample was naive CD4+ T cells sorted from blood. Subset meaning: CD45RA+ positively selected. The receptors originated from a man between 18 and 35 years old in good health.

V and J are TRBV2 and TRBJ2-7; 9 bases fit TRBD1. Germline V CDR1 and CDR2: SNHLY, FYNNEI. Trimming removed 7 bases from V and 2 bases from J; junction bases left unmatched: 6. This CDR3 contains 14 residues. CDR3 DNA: TGTGCCAGCATAAGTGGGGACAGGGCCTACGAGCAGTACTTC. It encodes CASISGDRAYEQYF. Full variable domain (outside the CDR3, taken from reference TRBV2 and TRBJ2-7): EPEVTQTPSHQVTQMGQEVILRCVPISNHLYFYWYRQILGQKVEFLVSFYNNEISEKSEIFDDQFSVERPDGSNFTLKIRSTKLEDSAMYFCASISGDRAYEQYFGPGTRLTVT.

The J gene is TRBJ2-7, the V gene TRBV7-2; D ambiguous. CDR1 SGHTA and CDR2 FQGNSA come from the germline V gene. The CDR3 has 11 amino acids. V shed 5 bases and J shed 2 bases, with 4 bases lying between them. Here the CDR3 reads CASSQAYEQYF. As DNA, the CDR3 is TGTGCCAGCAGCCAGGCCTACGAGCAGTACTTC.

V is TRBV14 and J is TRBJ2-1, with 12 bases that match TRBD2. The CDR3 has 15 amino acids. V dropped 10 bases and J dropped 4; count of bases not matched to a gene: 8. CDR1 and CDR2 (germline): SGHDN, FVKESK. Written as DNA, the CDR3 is TGTGCCACCAAGACTAGCGGGGGCCAATACAATGAGCAGTTCTTC. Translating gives CATKTSGGQYNEQFF.

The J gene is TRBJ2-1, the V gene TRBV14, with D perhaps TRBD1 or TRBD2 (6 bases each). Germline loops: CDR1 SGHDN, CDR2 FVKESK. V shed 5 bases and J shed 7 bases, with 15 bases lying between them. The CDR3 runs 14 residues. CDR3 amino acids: CASSYIGGRNEQFF. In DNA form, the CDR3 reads TGTGCCAGCAGCTATATCGGGGGCAGGAATGAGCAGTTCTTC.

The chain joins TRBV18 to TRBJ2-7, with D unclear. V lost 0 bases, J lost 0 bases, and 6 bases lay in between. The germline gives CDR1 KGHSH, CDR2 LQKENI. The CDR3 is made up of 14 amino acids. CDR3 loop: CASSPPLSSYEQYF. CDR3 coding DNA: TGTGCCAGCTCACCACCGCTAAGCTCCTACGAGCAGTACTTC.

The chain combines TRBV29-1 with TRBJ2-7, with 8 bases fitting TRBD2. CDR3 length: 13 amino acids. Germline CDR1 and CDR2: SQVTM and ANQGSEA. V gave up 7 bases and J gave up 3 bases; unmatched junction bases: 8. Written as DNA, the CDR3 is TGCAGCGCTGGGGCGGGGGGAGACTACGAGCAGTACTTC. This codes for CSAGAGGDYEQYF.

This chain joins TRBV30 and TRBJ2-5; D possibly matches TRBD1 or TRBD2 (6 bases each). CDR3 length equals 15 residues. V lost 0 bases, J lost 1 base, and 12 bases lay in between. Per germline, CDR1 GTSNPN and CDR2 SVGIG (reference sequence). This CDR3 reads CAWSVRRGTQETQYF. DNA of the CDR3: TGTGCCTGGAGTGTAAGGAGGGGGACCCAAGAGACCCAGTACTTC.

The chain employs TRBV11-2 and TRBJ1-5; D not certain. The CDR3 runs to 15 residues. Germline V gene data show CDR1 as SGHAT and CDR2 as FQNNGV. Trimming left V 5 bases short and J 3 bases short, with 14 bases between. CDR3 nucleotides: TGTGCCAGCAGCCCCCTCGGGCCCGCCAATCAGCCCCAGCATTTT. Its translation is CASSPLGPANQPQHF.

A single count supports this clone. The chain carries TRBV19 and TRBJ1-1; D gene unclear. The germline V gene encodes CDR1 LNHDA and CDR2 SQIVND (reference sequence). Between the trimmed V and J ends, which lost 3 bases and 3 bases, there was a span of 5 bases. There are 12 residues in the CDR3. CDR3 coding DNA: TGTGCCAGTAGTATTAAACACACTGAAGCTTTCTTT. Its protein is CASSIKHTEAFF.

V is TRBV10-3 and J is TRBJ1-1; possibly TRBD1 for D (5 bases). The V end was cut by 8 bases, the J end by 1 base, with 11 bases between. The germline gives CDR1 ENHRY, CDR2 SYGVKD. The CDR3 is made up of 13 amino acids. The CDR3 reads CAIGQGWNTEAFF. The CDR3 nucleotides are TGTGCCATCGGTCAGGGTTGGAACACTGAAGCTTTCTTT.

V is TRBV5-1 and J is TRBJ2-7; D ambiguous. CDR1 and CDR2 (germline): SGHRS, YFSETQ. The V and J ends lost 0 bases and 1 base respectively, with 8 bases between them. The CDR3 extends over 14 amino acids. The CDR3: CASSLEDISYEQYF. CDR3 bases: TGCGCCAGCAGCTTGGAGGATATATCCTACGAGCAGTACTTC.

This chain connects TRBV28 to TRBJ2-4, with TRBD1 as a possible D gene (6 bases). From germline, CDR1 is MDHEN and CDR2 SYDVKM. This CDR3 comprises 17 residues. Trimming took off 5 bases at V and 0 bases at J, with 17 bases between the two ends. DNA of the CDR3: TGTGCCAGCAGTCTCACCGGGACATCCCTAGCCAAAAACATTCAGTACTTC. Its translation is CASSLTGTSLAKNIQYF.

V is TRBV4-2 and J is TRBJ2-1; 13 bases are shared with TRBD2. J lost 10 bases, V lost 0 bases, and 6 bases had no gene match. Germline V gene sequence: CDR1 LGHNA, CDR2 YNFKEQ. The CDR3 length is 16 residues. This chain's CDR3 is CASSQDTSGGAGEQFF. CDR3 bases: TGTGCCAGCAGCCAAGATACTAGCGGGGGGGCCGGGGAGCAGTTCTTC.

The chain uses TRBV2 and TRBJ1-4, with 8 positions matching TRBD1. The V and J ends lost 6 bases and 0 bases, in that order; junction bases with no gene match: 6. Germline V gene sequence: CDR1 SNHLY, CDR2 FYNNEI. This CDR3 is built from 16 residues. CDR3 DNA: TGTGCCAGCAGCGTGGGACAGGAGACAACTAATGAAAAACTGTTTTTT. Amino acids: CASSVGQETTNEKLFF.

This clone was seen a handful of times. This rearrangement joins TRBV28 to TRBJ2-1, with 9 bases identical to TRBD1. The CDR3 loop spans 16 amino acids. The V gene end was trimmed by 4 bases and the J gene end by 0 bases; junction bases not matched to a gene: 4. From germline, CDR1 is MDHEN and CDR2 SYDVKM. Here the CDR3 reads CASSSPTGGSYNEQFF. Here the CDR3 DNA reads TGTGCCAGCAGTTCCCCGACAGGGGGCTCCTACAATGAGCAGTTCTTC.

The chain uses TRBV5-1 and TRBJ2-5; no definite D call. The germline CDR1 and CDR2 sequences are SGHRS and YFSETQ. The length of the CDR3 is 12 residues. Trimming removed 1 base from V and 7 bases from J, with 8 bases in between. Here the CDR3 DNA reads TGCGCCAGCAGCTTGCTGAGTGGGACCCAGTACTTC. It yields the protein CASSLLSGTQYF.

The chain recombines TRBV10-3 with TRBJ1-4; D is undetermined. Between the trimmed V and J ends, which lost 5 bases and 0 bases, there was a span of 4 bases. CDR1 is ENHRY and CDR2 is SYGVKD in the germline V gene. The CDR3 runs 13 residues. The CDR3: CAISSSTNEKLFF. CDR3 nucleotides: TGTGCCATCAGTAGCTCAACTAATGAAAAACTGTTTTTT.

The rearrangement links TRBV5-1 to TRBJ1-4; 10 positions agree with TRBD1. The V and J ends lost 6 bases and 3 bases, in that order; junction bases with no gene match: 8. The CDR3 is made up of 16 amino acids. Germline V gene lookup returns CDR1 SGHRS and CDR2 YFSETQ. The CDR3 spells CASKSGQGVPNEKLFF. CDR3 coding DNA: TGCGCCAGCAAGTCCGGACAGGGGGTTCCTAATGAAAAACTGTTTTTT. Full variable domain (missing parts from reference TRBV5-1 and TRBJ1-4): KAGVTQTPRYLIKTRGQQVTLSCSPISGHRSVSWYQQTPGQGLQFLFEYFSETQRNKGNFPGRFSGRQFSNSRSEMNVSTLELGDSALYLCASKSGQGVPNEKLFFGSGTQLSVL.

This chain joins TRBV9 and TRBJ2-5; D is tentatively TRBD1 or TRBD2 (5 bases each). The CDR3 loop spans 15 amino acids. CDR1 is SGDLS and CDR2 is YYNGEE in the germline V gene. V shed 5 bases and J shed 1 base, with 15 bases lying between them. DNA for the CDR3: TGTGCCAGCAGTTATTCCCCGGGGCCCCAAGAGACCCAGTACTTC. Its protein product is CASSYSPGPQETQYF.

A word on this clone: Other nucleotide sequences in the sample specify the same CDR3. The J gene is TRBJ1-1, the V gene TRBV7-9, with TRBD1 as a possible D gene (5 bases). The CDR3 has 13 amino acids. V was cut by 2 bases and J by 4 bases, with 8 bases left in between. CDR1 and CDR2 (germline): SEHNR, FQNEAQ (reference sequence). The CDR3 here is CASSLRGGTEAFF. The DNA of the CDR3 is TGTGCCAGCAGCTTACGGGGGGGCACTGAAGCTTTCTTT.

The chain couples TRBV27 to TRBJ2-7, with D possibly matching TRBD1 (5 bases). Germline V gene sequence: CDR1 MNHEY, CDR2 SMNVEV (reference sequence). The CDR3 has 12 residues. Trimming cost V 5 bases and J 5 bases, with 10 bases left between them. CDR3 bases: TGTGCCAGCAGTCCTCAGGGCCACGAGCAGTACTTC. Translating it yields CASSPQGHEQYF.

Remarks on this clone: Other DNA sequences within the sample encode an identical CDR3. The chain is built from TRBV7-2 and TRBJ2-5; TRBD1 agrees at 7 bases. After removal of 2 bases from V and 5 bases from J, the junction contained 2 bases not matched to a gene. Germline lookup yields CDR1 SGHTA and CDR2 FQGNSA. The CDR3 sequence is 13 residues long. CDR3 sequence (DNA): TGTGCCAGCAGCTTAAGGGGGCGGGAGACCCAGTACTTC. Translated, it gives CASSLRGRETQYF.

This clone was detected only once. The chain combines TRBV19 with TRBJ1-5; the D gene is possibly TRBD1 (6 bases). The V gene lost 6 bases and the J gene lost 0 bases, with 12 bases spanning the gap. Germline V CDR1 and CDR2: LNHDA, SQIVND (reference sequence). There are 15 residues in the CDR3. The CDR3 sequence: CASRSAGDSNQPQHF. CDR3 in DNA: TGTGCCAGTAGATCGGCAGGGGATAGCAATCAGCCCCAGCATTTT.

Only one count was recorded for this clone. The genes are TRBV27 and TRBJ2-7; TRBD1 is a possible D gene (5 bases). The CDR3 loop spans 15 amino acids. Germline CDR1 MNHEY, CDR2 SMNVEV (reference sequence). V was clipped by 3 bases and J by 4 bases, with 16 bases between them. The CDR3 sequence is CASSLGRLGAYEQYF. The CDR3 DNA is TGTGCCAGCAGTTTGGGTCGGTTAGGGGCTTACGAGCAGTACTTC.

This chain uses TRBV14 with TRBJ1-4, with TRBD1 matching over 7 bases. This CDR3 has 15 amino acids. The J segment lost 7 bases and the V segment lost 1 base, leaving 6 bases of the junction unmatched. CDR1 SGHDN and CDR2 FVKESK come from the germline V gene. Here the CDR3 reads CASSQAAGGGEKLFF. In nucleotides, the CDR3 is TGTGCCAGCAGCCAAGCCGCAGGGGGGGGTGAAAAACTGTTTTTT.

The CDR3 loop reads CASSQEQGNRSPLHF. The CDR3, as DNA: TGCGCCAGCAGCCAAGAACAGGGGAATCGTTCACCCCTCCACTTT. The rearrangement uses TRBV4-3 and TRBJ1-6; 7 bases match TRBD1. The CDR3 length is 15 residues. Germline-derived CDR1 and CDR2 are LGHNA and YSLEER. V was clipped by 0 bases and J by 9 bases; unmatched bases: 5.

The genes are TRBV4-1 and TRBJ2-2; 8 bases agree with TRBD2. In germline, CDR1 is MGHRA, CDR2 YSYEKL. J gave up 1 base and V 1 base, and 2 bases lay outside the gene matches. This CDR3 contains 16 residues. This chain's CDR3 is CASSQGTSRNTGELFF. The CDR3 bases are TGCGCCAGCAGCCAAGGGACTAGCCGGAACACCGGGGAGCTGTTTTTT.

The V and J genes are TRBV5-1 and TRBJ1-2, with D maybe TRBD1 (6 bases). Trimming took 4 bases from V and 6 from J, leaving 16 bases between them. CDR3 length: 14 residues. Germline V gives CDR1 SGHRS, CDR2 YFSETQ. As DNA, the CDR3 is TGCGCCAGCAGCGTAAGCAGGGGTGAGGATGGCTACACCTTC. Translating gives CASSVSRGEDGYTF.

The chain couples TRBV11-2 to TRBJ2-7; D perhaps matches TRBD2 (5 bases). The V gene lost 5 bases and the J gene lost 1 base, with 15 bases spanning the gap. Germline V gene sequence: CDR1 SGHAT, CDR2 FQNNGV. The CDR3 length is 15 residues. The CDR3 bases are TGTGCCAGCAGCGCCACGCGGGCTGGATCCTACGAGCAGTACTTC. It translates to CASSATRAGSYEQYF.

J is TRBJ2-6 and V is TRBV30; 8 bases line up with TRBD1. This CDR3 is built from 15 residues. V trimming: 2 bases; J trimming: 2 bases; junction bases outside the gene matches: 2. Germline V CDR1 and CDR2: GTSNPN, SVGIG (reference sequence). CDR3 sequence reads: CAWSQGATGANVLTF. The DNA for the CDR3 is TGTGCCTGGAGTCAGGGGGCCACTGGGGCCAACGTCCTGACTTTC.